In its sample, the clone carrying this T cell receptor beta chain was seen once. Its antigen is unknown. From blood, about 220-500 ng of genomic DNA served as TRB template. These data originate in a study of T and B cells in COVID-19 patients. Background on the study: Blood was sampled from COVID-19 patients who were either actively infected or recovered. In the active-infection cohort, about 90% of the roughly 20 patients had comorbidities linked to unfavorable COVID-19 outcome.

Study-wide results and caveats: Highly clonal in active COVID-19, TRB repertoires exceeded healthy-donor diversity and richness at recovery.

Multiplex PCR with BIOMED2 TRB-A/B primer pools amplified TRB rearrangements. Each CDR3 protein is one row after TCRdb ran MiXCR on the multiplex PCR reads. The table has about 23,000 distinct CDR3 sequences, over 25% seen once; the top ten hold approximately 3%. Germline loops: CDR1 LGHNA, CDR2 YNFKEQ. J gave up 3 bases and V 0 bases, and 5 bases lay outside the gene matches. The CDR3 extends over 16 amino acids. The V gene is TRBV4-2, the J gene TRBJ2-3, with TRBD2 matching over 8 bases. This clonotype was sampled from a human donor who had recovered from COVID-19. The sample consisted of blood. CDR3 sequence (DNA): TGTGCCAGCAGCCAAGATGGTCGGGGGGGTACAGATACGCAGTATTTT. Residues: CASSQDGRGGTDTQYF.